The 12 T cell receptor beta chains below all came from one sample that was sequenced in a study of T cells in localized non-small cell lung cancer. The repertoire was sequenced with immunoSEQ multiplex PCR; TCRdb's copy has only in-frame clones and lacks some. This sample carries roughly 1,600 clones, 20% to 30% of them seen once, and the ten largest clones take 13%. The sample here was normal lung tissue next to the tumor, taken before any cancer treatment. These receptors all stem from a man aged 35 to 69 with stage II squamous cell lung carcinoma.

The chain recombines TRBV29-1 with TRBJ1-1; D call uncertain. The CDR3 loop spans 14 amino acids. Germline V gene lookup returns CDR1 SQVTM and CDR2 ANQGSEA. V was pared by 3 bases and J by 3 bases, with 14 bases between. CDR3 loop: CSVEKTAGDTEAFF. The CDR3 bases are TGCAGCGTTGAGAAGACTGCCGGTGACACTGAAGCTTTCTTT. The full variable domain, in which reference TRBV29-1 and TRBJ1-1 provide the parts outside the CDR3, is SAVISQKPSRDICQRGTSLTIQCQVDSQVTMMFWYRQQPGQSLTLIATANQGSEATYESGFVIDKFPISRPNLTFSTLTVSNMSPEDSSIYLCSVEKTAGDTEAFFGQGTRLTVV.

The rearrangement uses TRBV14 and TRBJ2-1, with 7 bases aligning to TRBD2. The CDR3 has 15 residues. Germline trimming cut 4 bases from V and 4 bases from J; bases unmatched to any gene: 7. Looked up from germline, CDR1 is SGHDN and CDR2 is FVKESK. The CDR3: CASSPYGTIYNEQFF. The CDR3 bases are TGTGCCAGCAGCCCTTATGGGACTATTTACAATGAGCAGTTCTTC. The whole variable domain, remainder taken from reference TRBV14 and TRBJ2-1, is EAGVTQFPSHSVIEKGQTVTLRCDPISGHDNLYWYRRVMGKEIKFLLHFVKESKQDESGMPNNRFLAERTGGTYSTLKVQPAELEDSGVYFCASSPYGTIYNEQFFGPGTRLTVL.

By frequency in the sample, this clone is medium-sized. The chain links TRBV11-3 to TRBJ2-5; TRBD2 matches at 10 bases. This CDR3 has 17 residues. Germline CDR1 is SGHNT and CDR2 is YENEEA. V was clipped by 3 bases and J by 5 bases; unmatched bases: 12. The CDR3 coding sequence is TGTGCCAGCAGCTTGGAAGGGCTAGCGGGAGTGGGGGAGACCCAGTACTTC. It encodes CASSLEGLAGVGETQYF.

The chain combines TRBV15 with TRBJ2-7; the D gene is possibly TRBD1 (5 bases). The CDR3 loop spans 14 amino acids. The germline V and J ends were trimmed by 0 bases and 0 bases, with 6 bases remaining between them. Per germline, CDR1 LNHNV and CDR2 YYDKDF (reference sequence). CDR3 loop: CATSRDRASYEQYF. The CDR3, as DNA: TGTGCCACCAGCAGAGACAGGGCCTCCTACGAGCAGTACTTC.

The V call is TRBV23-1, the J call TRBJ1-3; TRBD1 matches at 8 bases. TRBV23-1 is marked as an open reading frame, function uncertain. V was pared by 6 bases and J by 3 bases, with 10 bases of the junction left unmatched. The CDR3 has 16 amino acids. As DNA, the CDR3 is TGCGCCAGCAGCCAAGATCGGACAGGGAATGGAAACACCATATATTTT. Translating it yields CASSQDRTGNGNTIYF.

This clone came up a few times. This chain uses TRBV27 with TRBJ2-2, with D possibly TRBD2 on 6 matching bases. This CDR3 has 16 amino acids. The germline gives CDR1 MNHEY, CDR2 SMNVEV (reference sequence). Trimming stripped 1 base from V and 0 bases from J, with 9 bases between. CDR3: CASSLYGGSNTGELFF. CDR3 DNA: TGTGCCAGCAGTTTATACGGGGGATCGAACACCGGGGAGCTGTTTTTT.

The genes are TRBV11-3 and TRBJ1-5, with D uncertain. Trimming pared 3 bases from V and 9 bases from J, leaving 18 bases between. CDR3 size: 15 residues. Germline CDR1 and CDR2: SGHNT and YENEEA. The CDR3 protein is CASSFPLGSGGPQHF. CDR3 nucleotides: TGTGCCAGCAGCTTTCCCCTTGGTTCAGGAGGGCCCCAGCATTTT.

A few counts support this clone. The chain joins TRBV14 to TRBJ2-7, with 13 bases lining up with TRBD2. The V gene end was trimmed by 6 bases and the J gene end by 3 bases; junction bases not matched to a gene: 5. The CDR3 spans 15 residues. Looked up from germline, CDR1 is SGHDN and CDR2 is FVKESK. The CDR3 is CASSVGLAGVYEQYF. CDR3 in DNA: TGTGCCAGCAGTGTAGGACTAGCGGGAGTCTACGAGCAGTACTTC. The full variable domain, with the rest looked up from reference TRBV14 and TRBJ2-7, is EAGVTQFPSHSVIEKGQTVTLRCDPISGHDNLYWYRRVMGKEIKFLLHFVKESKQDESGMPNNRFLAERTGGTYSTLKVQPAELEDSGVYFCASSVGLAGVYEQYFGPGTRLTVT.

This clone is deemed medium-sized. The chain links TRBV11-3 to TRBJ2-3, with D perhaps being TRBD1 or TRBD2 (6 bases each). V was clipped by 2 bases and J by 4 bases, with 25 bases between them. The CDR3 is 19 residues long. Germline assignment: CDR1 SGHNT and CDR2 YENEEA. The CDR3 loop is CASSLTGARGRSGSDTQYF. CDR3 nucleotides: TGTGCCAGCAGCTTAACGGGGGCGCGAGGACGGTCGGGGTCAGATACGCAGTATTTT.

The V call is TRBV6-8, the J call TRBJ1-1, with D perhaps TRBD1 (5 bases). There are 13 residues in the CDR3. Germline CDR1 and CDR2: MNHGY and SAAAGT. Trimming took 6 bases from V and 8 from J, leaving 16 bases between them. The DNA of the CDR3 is TGTGCCAGCAGCAGCCAGGGCCGTGGGGAAGCTTTCTTT. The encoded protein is CASSSQGRGEAFF.

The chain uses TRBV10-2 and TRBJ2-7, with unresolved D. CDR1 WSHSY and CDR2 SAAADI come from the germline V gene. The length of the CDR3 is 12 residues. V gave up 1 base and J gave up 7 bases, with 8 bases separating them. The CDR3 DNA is TGCGCCAGCAGTGAGTTTAGACAAGAGCAGTACTTC. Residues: CASSEFRQEQYF.

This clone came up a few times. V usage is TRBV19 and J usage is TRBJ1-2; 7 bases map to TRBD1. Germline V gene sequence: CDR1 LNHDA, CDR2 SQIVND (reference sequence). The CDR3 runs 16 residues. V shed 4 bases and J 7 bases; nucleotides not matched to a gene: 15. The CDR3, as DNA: TGTGCCAGTAGTACAAAACAGGGGATATTGGGATTTGGCTACACCTTC. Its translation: CASSTKQGILGFGYTF.